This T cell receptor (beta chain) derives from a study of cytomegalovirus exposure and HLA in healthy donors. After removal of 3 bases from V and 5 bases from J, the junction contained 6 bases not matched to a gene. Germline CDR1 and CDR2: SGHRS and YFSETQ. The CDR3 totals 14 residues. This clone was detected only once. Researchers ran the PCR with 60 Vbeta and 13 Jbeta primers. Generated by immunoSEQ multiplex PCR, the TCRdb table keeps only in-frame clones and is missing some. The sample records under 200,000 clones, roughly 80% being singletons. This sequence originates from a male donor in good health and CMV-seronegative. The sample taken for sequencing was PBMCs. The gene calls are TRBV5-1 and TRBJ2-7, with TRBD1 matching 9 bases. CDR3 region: CASSSGTGTNEQYF. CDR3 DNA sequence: TGCGCCAGCAGCTCAGGGACAGGGACAAACGAGCAGTACTTC.